This TCR beta chain was sequenced for a study of Ad26.COV2.S vaccination and SARS-CoV-2 variants. Background on the study: The Ad26.COV2.S arm of the COV1001 trial was where the donor was placed. Participants got Ad26.COV2.S intramuscularly, once or twice 56 days apart. General study findings and limits: Substantial breadth in spike-specific CD8+ and CD4+ T cell responses was reportedly seen after vaccination.

CDR3 length equals 13 residues. CDR1 LNHDA and CDR2 SQIVND come from the germline V gene (reference sequence). V was pared by 8 bases and J by 4 bases, with 9 bases between. As to treatment: some 20 received Ad26.COV2.S at low or high dose, single or two shots; a few received placebo; per-sample allocation not given. The samples date from day 63 after the first vaccine or placebo injection. TCRdb's copy holds only in-frame clones and misses some; the assay was immunoSEQ multiplex PCR. The sample records some 320,000 clones, about 82% being singletons. For this clone: Its antigen is still unknown.

This chain connects TRBV19 to TRBJ1-6, with D uncertain. This material consisted of peripheral blood, taken in a trial of Ad26.COV2.S vaccine versus placebo. This clonotype was sampled from a person aged 18 to 65 who received the Ad26.COV2.S COVID-19 vaccine or a placebo. The CDR3 nucleotides are TGTGCCAGTGGCGATACTTATAATTCACCCCTCCACTTT. Amino acids: CASGDTYNSPLHF. The full variable domain, rest sourced from reference TRBV19 and TRBJ1-6, is DGGITQSPKYLFRKEGQNVTLSCEQNLNHDAMYWYRQDPGQGLRLIYYSQIVNDFQKGDIAEGYSVSREKKESFPLTVTSAQKNPTAFYLCASGDTYNSPLHFGNGTRLTVT.